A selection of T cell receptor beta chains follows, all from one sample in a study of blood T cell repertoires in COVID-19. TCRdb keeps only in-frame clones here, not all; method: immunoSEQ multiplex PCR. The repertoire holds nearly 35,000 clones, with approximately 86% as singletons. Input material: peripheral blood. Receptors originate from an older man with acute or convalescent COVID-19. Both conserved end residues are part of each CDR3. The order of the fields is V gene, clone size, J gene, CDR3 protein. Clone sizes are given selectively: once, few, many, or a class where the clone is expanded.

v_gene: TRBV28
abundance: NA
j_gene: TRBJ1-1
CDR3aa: CASSLGAGTEAFF

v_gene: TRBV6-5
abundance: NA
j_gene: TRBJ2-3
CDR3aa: CASMGGATQYF

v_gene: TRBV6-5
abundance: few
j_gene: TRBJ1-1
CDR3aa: CASATEGNTEAFF

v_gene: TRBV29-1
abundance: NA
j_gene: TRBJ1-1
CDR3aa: CSVATAEAFF

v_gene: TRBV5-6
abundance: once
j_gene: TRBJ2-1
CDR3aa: CASSLRSGVSGFF

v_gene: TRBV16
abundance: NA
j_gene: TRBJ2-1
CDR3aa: CASSQRGQGKFF

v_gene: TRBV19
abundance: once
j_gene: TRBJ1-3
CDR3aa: CASKGGSGNTIYF

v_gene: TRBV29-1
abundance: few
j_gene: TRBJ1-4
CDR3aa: CSVAGTSVATNEKLFF

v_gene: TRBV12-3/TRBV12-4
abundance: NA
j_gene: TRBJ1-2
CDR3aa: CASSPLGDSGYTF

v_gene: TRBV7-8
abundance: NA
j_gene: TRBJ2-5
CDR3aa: CASTPDRGDQETQYF

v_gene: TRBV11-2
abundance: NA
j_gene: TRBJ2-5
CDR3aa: CASSLSDTAVAQYF

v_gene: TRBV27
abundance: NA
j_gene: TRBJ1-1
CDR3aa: CASSNIRGMNTEAFF

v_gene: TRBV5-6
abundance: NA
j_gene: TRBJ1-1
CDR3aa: CASSWTGQPNTEAFF

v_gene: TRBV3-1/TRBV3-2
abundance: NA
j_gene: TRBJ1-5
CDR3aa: CASSQVFGRQPQHF

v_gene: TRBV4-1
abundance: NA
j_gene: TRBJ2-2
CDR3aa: CASSPLPTAEVGELFF

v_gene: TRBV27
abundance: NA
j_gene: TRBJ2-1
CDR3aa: CASSKTSSPYNEQFF

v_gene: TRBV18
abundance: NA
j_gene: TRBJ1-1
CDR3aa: CASSPRDREAFF

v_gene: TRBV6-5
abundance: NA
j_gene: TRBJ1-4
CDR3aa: CASSPRTGVRGKLFF

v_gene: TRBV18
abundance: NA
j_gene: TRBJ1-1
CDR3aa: CASSTLERTEAFF

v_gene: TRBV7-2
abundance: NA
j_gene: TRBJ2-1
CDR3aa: CASSPPTVNEQFF

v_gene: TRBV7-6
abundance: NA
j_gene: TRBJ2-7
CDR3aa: CASSLRGYEQYF

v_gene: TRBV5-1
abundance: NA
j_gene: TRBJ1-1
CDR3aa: CASSLVSDRATEAFF

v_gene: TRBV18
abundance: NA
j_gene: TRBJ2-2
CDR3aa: CASSPGQGTAGELFF

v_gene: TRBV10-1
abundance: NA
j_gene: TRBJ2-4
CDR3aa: CASSSPGANIQYF